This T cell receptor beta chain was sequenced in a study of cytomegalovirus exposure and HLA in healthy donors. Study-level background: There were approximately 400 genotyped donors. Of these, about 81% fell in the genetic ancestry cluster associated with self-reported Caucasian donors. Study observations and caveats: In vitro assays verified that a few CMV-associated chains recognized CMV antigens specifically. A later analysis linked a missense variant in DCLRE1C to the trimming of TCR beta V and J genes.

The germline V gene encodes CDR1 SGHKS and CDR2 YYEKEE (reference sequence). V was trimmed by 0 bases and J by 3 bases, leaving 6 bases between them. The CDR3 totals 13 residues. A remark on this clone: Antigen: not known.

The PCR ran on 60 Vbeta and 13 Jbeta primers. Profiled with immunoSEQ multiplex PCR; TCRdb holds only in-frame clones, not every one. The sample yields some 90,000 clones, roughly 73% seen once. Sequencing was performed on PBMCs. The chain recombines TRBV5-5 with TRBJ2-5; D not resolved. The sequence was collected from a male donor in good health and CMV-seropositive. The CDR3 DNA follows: TGTGCCAGCAGCTTGGGACGGGAAGAGACCCAGTACTTC. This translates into CASSLGREETQYF. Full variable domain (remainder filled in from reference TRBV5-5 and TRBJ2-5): DAGVTQSPTHLIKTRGQQVTLRCSPISGHKSVSWYQQVLGQGPQFIFQYYEKEERGRGNFPDRFSARQFPNYSSELNVNALLLGDSALYLCASSLGREETQYFGPGTRLLVL.